Listed here are 23 T cell receptor beta chains from one sample, sequenced in a study of T cells in Graves' hyperthyroidism and ophthalmopathy. Amplification targeted TCR beta CDR3 regions from RNA transcripts. The HTBI primer set served for first-round RT-PCR of the TCR CDR3. A single record per CDR3 protein comes from TCRdb applying MiXCR to the multiplex PCR reads. Here the sample spans some 500,000 distinct CDR3 sequences, more than 15% being singletons. The sequencing sample was made of blood. Receptor source: a woman in her thirties with Graves' ophthalmopathy.

This clonotype showed up just a few times. This sequence joins TRBV5-8 and TRBJ2-7; TRBD1 aligns across 8 bases. Trimming cost V 0 bases and J 6 bases; bases outside gene matches: 5. CDR1 and CDR2 (germline): SGHTS, YDEGEE. This CDR3 comprises 14 residues. The CDR3 DNA sequence: TGTGCCAGCAGCTTGGAGCAGGGGGCGCTCGAGCAGTACTTC. Amino acid sequence: CASSLEQGALEQYF.

This clonotype appeared many times. The chain is built from TRBV6-2 or TRBV6-3 and TRBJ2-2; the match to TRBD2 covers 7 bases. V lost 7 bases and J lost 6; bases outside the gene matches: 11. Germline lookup yields CDR1 MNHEY and CDR2 SVGEGT. CDR3 length: 15 residues. DNA for the CDR3: TGTGCCAGCAACGCAAGGCGGGAGCTTTCCGGGGAGCTGTTTTTT. It translates to CASNARRELSGELFF.

DNA of the CDR3: TGTGCCAGCAGCCCGGAAGCGGGACAGCGCAATCAGCCCCAGCATTTT. Its protein is CASSPEAGQRNQPQHF. This chain uses TRBV5-5 with TRBJ1-5; 7 bases map to TRBD1. Trimming removed 4 bases from V and 2 bases from J; junction bases left unmatched: 9. Germline V CDR1 and CDR2: SGHKS, YYEKEE (reference sequence). CDR3 length: 16 amino acids.

The chain employs TRBV15 and TRBJ1-2; TRBD1 agrees at 10 bases. With 3 bases clipped from V and 6 bases from J, the junction kept 7 bases outside the gene matches. This CDR3 contains 15 residues. The germline V gene has CDR1 LNHNV and CDR2 YYDKDF (reference sequence). The DNA for the CDR3 is TGTGCCACCAGCAGGCGGGACAGGGGAGGCGATGGCTACACCTTC. Translated: CATSRRDRGGDGYTF.

This clonotype has a handful of counts. J is TRBJ1-6 and V is TRBV6-2 or TRBV6-3; no clear D gene. V gave up 7 bases and J gave up 7 bases, with 14 bases separating them. The CDR3 has 14 residues. Germline CDR1 is MNHEY and CDR2 is SVGEGT. The CDR3 here is CASIALAVNSPLHF. The DNA of the CDR3 is TGTGCCAGCATCGCCTTGGCCGTAAATTCACCCCTCCACTTT.

There are many counts of this clonotype. This chain uses TRBV6-1 with TRBJ2-5; tentatively, D is TRBD1 (5 bases). V gave up 10 bases and J gave up 5 bases, with 20 bases separating them. CDR3 size: 14 residues. In germline, CDR1 is MNHNS, CDR2 SASEGT. The CDR3, as DNA: TGTGCCACAGAAGACGACAGTGCTAGTGAGACCCAGTACTTC. It codes for CATEDDSASETQYF.

The chain carries TRBV6-1 and TRBJ2-1, with TRBD2 matching over 8 bases. V lost 7 bases to trimming and J lost 8 bases; unmatched junction nucleotides: 10. CDR1 and CDR2 (germline): MNHNS, SASEGT. This CDR3 comprises 14 residues. CDR3 region: CASTKTGGSDEQFF. The CDR3 DNA is TGTGCCAGCACCAAAACGGGGGGGTCGGATGAGCAGTTCTTC.

In its sample, this clonotype was seen a few times. The chain carries TRBV6-1 and TRBJ2-1; the match to TRBD1 covers 11 bases. CDR1 and CDR2 from the germline V gene are MNHNS and SASEGT. This CDR3 region has 15 residues. The V gene end was trimmed by 7 bases and the J gene end by 6 bases; junction bases not matched to a gene: 8. CDR3 sequence (DNA): TGTGCCAGCACCTCGAGCGGGACAGGGGGCAATGAGCAGTTCTTC. Residues: CASTSSGTGGNEQFF.

This clonotype was seen more than once but under ten times. The V and J genes are TRBV7-8 and TRBJ1-4; a possible D gene is TRBD1 (6 bases). Germline V lookup: CDR1 SGHVS, CDR2 FQNEAQ. This CDR3 has 16 amino acids. The V and J ends lost 3 bases and 7 bases respectively, with 18 bases between them. Here the CDR3 DNA reads TGTGCCAGCAGCTTGGGCGAGGGGGGGCTCACTGAAAAACTGTTTTTT. It yields the protein CASSLGEGGLTEKLFF.

This chain joins TRBV27 and TRBJ2-7; tentatively, D is TRBD1 (5 bases). V lost 5 bases and J 3 bases, leaving 17 bases between the germline ends. CDR3 size: 15 residues. CDR1 and CDR2 from the germline V gene are MNHEY and SMNVEV (reference sequence). CDR3 nucleotide sequence: TGTGCCAGCAGTAACATGAATGGGGCCTACTACGAGCAGTACTTC. Its translation is CASSNMNGAYYEQYF.

In its sample, this clonotype was seen many times. The chain is built from TRBV11-2 and TRBJ1-2; no clear D. Germline CDR1 reads SGHAT; CDR2 reads FQNNGV. V was pared by 0 bases and J by 7 bases, with 9 bases between. The CDR3 is made up of 13 amino acids. CDR3 DNA: TGTGCCAGCAGCTTAGATGGAAGGGCTGGCTACACCTTC. Its translation is CASSLDGRAGYTF.

Many counts were recorded for this clonotype. The chain combines TRBV7-3 with TRBJ2-7; weak D call: TRBD1 (7 bases). The CDR3 has 15 amino acids. Trimming took off 5 bases at V and 2 bases at J, with 16 bases between the two ends. CDR1 is SGHTA, CDR2 FQGTGA, per germline. The CDR3 DNA sequence: TGTGCCAGCAGCCAGGGGGGAAGCGGGCCCTACGAGCAGTACTTC. The encoded protein is CASSQGGSGPYEQYF.

On this clonotype: An end of the junction differs from the germline gene, which may be a read error. The genes are TRBV28 and TRBJ1-1; D remains ambiguous. Germline values: CDR1 MDHEN, CDR2 SYDVKM. This CDR3 comprises 13 residues. This CDR3 reads CASSLSGNTEASF. The CDR3 DNA reads as TGTGCCAGCAGTTTAAGTGGGAACACTGAAGCTTCCTTT.

The chain is built from TRBV6-1 and TRBJ1-1; 8 nucleotides match TRBD1. The germline CDR1 and CDR2 sequences are MNHNS and SASEGT. The junction had 10 bases not matched to a gene; V was cut back by 8 bases and J by 5 bases. The CDR3 spans 14 residues. This CDR3 reads CASSRQGSSTEAFF. The CDR3 DNA follows: TGTGCCAGCTCCAGACAGGGGAGCAGTACTGAAGCTTTCTTT.

Ten or more counts support this clonotype. This chain uses TRBV28 with TRBJ2-7, with D perhaps being TRBD1 or TRBD2 (5 bases each). CDR3 length: 14 amino acids. Germline V CDR1 and CDR2: MDHEN, SYDVKM. The ends were cut back, 11 bases at V and 4 bases at J, with 21 bases in the middle. CDR3 residues: CAATARGSGYEQYF. DNA for the CDR3: TGTGCCGCAACCGCGAGGGGTTCGGGTTACGAGCAGTACTTC.

This clonotype was detected a few times. The gene calls are TRBV4-3 and TRBJ1-2; D might be TRBD1 (5 bases). CDR3 length: 15 residues. Germline V gene sequence: CDR1 LGHNA, CDR2 YSLEER. The V gene lost 0 bases and the J gene lost 4 bases, with 12 bases spanning the gap. The CDR3 here is CASSQEGLPGYGYTF. DNA for the CDR3: TGCGCCAGCAGCCAAGAGGGACTCCCAGGCTATGGCTACACCTTC.

The chain links TRBV7-2 to TRBJ2-2; a weak D match, TRBD1 (5 bases). The V end lost 4 bases, the J end lost 5 bases, and 11 bases lay between the germline ends. The CDR3 is made up of 14 amino acids. The germline gives CDR1 SGHTA, CDR2 FQGNSA. CDR3 protein: CASSSDSLTGELFF. CDR3 nucleotides: TGTGCCAGCAGCTCTGACAGCTTAACCGGGGAGCTGTTTTTT. Together with reference TRBV7-2 and TRBJ2-2, the CDR3 gives the full variable domain: GAGVSQSPSNKVTEKGKDVELRCDPISGHTALYWYRQSLGQGLEFLIYFQGNSAPDKSGLPSDRFSAERTGGSVSTLTIQRTQQEDSAVYLCASSSDSLTGELFFGEGSRLTVL.

This clonotype has ten or more counts. V and J are TRBV7-2 and TRBJ2-4; a weak D match, TRBD1 (6 bases). Deletions cut 4 bases from V and 10 bases from J, with 17 bases between. This CDR3 contains 14 residues. Germline V gene lookup returns CDR1 SGHTA and CDR2 FQGNSA. CDR3 DNA sequence: TGTGCCAGCAGCTCTAGTGGGGGCCCCACGATTCAGTACTTC. Amino acids: CASSSSGGPTIQYF. Supplemented by reference TRBV7-2 and TRBJ2-4, the full variable domain reads GAGVSQSPSNKVTEKGKDVELRCDPISGHTALYWYRQSLGQGLEFLIYFQGNSAPDKSGLPSDRFSAERTGGSVSTLTIQRTQQEDSAVYLCASSSSGGPTIQYFGAGTRLSVL.

This clonotype was detected a few times. V gene TRBV12-3 or TRBV12-4 combines with J gene TRBJ1-5; perhaps TRBD1 as D (6 bases). This CDR3 spans 15 amino acids. V was shortened by 2 bases and J by 4 bases, with 12 bases between the two germline ends. The CDR3 sequence is CASSLSGVENQPQHF. The CDR3, as DNA: TGTGCCAGCAGTTTATCAGGGGTTGAGAATCAGCCCCAGCATTTT.

In this sample, this clonotype turned up many times. Here the CDR3 reads CASSLLVASGSEDEQFF. The DNA of the CDR3 is TGTGCCAGCAGCCTACTGGTAGCTAGCGGGAGTGAGGATGAGCAGTTCTTC. The genes are TRBV28 and TRBJ2-1; TRBD2 matches at 10 bases. Germline V gives CDR1 MDHEN, CDR2 SYDVKM. The CDR3 is 17 residues long. V was clipped by 6 bases and J by 8 bases; unmatched bases: 16. The whole variable domain, filled in from reference TRBV28 and TRBJ2-1, reads DVKVTQSSRYLVKRTGEKVFLECVQDMDHENMFWYRQDPGLGLRLIYFSYDVKMKEKGDIPEGYSVSREKKERFSLILESASTNQTSMYLCASSLLVASGSEDEQFFGPGTRLTVL.

This clonotype has at least ten counts. The chain recombines TRBV28 with TRBJ2-1; 9 bases are a match to TRBD2. Germline CDR1 reads MDHEN; CDR2 reads SYDVKM. This CDR3 comprises 19 residues. Trimming removed 6 bases from V and 2 bases from J; junction bases left unmatched: 17. The CDR3 DNA follows: TGTGCCAGCAGAGAGTTAGCCCTAGCGGGATACGGACCCTACAATGAGCAGTTCTTC. It specifies CASRELALAGYGPYNEQFF. Variable domain in full (rest from reference TRBV28 and TRBJ2-1): DVKVTQSSRYLVKRTGEKVFLECVQDMDHENMFWYRQDPGLGLRLIYFSYDVKMKEKGDIPEGYSVSREKKERFSLILESASTNQTSMYLCASRELALAGYGPYNEQFFGPGTRLTVL.

This clonotype came up a few times. This chain joins TRBV29-1 and TRBJ2-1, with TRBD2 matching 10 bases. The CDR3 consists of 13 residues. Germline assignment: CDR1 SQVTM and CDR2 ANQGSEA. V lost 8 bases, J lost 10 bases, and 11 bases stayed unmatched. CDR3 amino acids: CSTPLAGGKEQFF. The CDR3 DNA reads as TGCAGCACTCCCTTAGCGGGAGGTAAGGAGCAGTTCTTC.

This clonotype was seen many times. The chain links TRBV20-1 to TRBJ2-5, with D unresolved. Germline CDR1 reads DFQATT; CDR2 reads SNEGSKA (reference sequence). CDR3 size: 17 residues. The V gene lost 1 base and the J gene lost 4 bases, with 22 bases spanning the gap. In nucleotides, the CDR3 is TGCAGTGCTAGAGTTCCGCACGTGTGGGCGTCGTCAGAGACCCAGTACTTC. The encoded protein is CSARVPHVWASSETQYF.